What follows describes a single T cell receptor (beta chain). The ends were cut back, 6 bases at V and 0 bases at J, with 12 bases in the middle. Per the germline V gene, CDR1 is MNHEY and CDR2 is SMNVEV (reference sequence). This CDR3 region has 15 residues. The data were obtained in a study of cytomegalovirus exposure and HLA in healthy donors. About the research overall: The approximately 110 validation repertoires, a later analysis reported, used the same platform as the approximately 700 first-cohort repertoires.

The donors formed part of the approximately 110-subject validation cohort, distinct from the roughly 700-subject first cohort. TCRdb keeps only in-frame clones here, not all; method: immunoSEQ multiplex PCR. The data contain over 150,000 clones, more than 65% of them singletons. This sequence originates from a woman aged 25 to 39 in good health and CMV-seropositive. The rearrangement links TRBV27 to TRBJ1-5; D not resolved. Specimen: PBMCs. Here the CDR3 DNA reads TGTGCCAGCAGACCCGACGGACTTAGCAATCAGCCCCAGCATTTT. As protein: CASRPDGLSNQPQHF.